Listed below are T cell receptor beta chains from one sample, sequenced in a study of T cells in Graves' hyperthyroidism and ophthalmopathy. MiXCR, run by TCRdb on the multiplex PCR reads, gives a single entry per CDR3 protein. In the table there are 530,000 or so distinct CDR3 sequences, around 24% of which are singletons. Sequenced material: blood. These TCRs come from a woman aged 30 to 39 with Graves' ophthalmopathy. Each CDR3 is given with its conserved first and last residue. The order of the fields is D gene, CDR3 length, V gene, clone size, J gene, CDR3 DNA, CDR3 protein. The D gene is left open where the match is weak. Not all rows give a size; the values are once, few, many and, for expanded clones, a class.

>TRBD1|14|TRBV13|-|TRBJ2-7
TGTGCCAGCAGCTCGCGACAGGGAAGGACCGAGCAGTACTTC
CASSSRQGRTEQYF
>TRBD1|15|TRBV7-3|many|TRBJ2-5
TGTGCCAGCAGCTTTCAGGGGGCGGAGGGAGAGACCCAGTACTTC
CASSFQGAEGETQYF
>-|16|TRBV6-5|many|TRBJ1-2
TGTGCCAGCAGTTACTCGTATGGATTAGGGGGTCGTGGCTACACCTTC
CASSYSYGLGGRGYTF
>-|13|TRBV7-2|once|TRBJ2-5
TGTGCCAGCGAAGCCGGGTTTCAAGAGACCCAGTACTTC
CASEAGFQETQYF
>-|13|TRBV4-3|many|TRBJ2-5
TGCGCCAGCAGCCAAGAATTAGGGGAGACCCAGTACTTC
CASSQELGETQYF
>TRBD2|14|TRBV27|many|TRBJ2-7
TGTGCCAGCAGTCCCGGGACTAGGTGGTACGAGCAGTACTTC
CASSPGTRWYEQYF
>-|18|TRBV7-2|-|TRBJ2-7
TGTGCCAGCAGCTTAGTCGCGGGGCCGGGAACACGAGACTACGAGCAGTACTTC
CASSLVAGPGTRDYEQYF
>-|16|TRBV10-3|many|TRBJ1-1
TGTGCCATCAGTGAGGCACCACAGAGCCGGAACACTGAAGCTTTCTTT
CAISEAPQSRNTEAFF
>TRBD2|14|TRBV6-5|-|TRBJ2-5
TGTGCCAGCAGTTACGGTGCGGGGGAAGAGACCCAGTACTTC
CASSYGAGEETQYF
>-|12|TRBV30|many|TRBJ1-5
TGTGCCTGGAGCCCTGGAGACCAGCCCCAGCATTTT
CAWSPGDQPQHF
>-|14|TRBV7-3|many|TRBJ1-2
TGTGCCAGCAGCCGGAGACAGGACCACTATGGCTACACCTTC
CASSRRQDHYGYTF
>-|14|TRBV27|few|TRBJ2-5
TGTGTCAGCCGGGGGTACGGGTACCAAGAGACCCAGTACTTC
CVSRGYGYQETQYF
>TRBD2|16|TRBV11-2|many|TRBJ2-5
TGTGCCAGCAGCTTAGGGACTAGCGGGGGCATAGAGACCCAGTACTTC
CASSLGTSGGIETQYF
>TRBD2|14|TRBV14|many|TRBJ2-5
TGTGCCAGCAGCCGCCGACTAGCGCAGGAGACCCAGTACTTC
CASSRRLAQETQYF
>TRBD1|14|TRBV7-3|-|TRBJ2-7
TGTGCCAGCAGCTTAAAGGGACAGGGAGCCGAGCAGTACTTC
CASSLKGQGAEQYF
>-|11|TRBV20-1|many|TRBJ2-2
TGCAGTGCTGCCGACGCCGGGGAGCTGTTTTTT
CSAADAGELFF
>-|14|TRBV10-1|-|TRBJ2-2
TGCGCCAGCAGTGAGGCAGACAGCACCGGGGAGCTGTTTTTT
CASSEADSTGELFF
>-|15|TRBV6-1|-|TRBJ2-6
TGTGCCAGCAGCCCCTATACTTCTGGGGCCAACGTCCTGACTTTC
CASSPYTSGANVLTF
>TRBD1|13|TRBV12-3/TRBV12-4|-|TRBJ1-2
TGTGCCAGCAGTTACGACAGGGCGCATGGCTACACCTTC
CASSYDRAHGYTF
>TRBD1|16|TRBV15|-|TRBJ1-1
TGTGCCACCAGCAGTGAGGGACAGGGGAGAGTCACTGAAGCTTTCTTT
CATSSEGQGRVTEAFF
>-|15|TRBV27|-|TRBJ1-1
TGTGCCAGCCTTCCCAGAGGAAGTTTGAACACTGAAGCTTTCTTT
CASLPRGSLNTEAFF
>-|15|TRBV24-1|few|TRBJ1-2
TGTGCCACCAGTGACCCACAACGAGGGGACTATGGCTACACCTTC
CATSDPQRGDYGYTF
>TRBD2|15|TRBV6-2/TRBV6-3|many|TRBJ2-7
TGTGCCAGCAGGCGGACTAGCCCCCTCTCCTACGAGCAGTACTTC
CASRRTSPLSYEQYF
>TRBD1|14|TRBV12-3/TRBV12-4|few|TRBJ1-5
TGTGCCAGCAGGCTGACAGGGGTCAATCAGCCCCAGCATTTT
CASRLTGVNQPQHF
>TRBD1|15|TRBV19|many|TRBJ1-1
TGTGCCAGTAGTTCCGCCGGGACAGTGAACACTGAAGCTTTCTTT
CASSSAGTVNTEAFF
>-|16|TRBV6-5|few|TRBJ1-3
TGTGCCAGCAGTTACTCGAGGGTGTTCTCTGGAAACACCATATATTTT
CASSYSRVFSGNTIYF
>-|15|TRBV19|many|TRBJ1-1
TGTGCCAGTAGTGCCCACAGGACATCGAACACTGAAGCTTTCTTT
CASSAHRTSNTEAFF
>-|14|TRBV6-1|few|TRBJ1-2
TGTGCCAGCAGTCCCCGGGGGGGTTTCTATGGCTACACCTTC
CASSPRGGFYGYTF
>-|17|TRBV19|many|TRBJ1-1
TGTGCCAGTAGTATCGGCCCCCCCATGGGGGTTGTCACTGAAGCTTTCTTT
CASSIGPPMGVVTEAFF
>-|13|TRBV30|many|TRBJ1-2
TGTGCCTGGAGTGCGGGGGCGGAGGATGGCTACACCTTC
CAWSAGAEDGYTF
>TRBD1|14|TRBV18|many|TRBJ1-2
TGTGCCAGCTCACCCCGGGACAGAGACCATGGCTACACCTTC
CASSPRDRDHGYTF
>-|15|TRBV20-1|many|TRBJ1-5
TGCAGTGCTAGATCTAGAAGAACGACCAATCAGCCCCAGCATTTT
CSARSRRTTNQPQHF
>-|15|TRBV2|-|TRBJ2-5
TGTGCCAGCAGTCTTTCACCCGACAGAACTGAGACCCAGTACTTC
CASSLSPDRTETQYF
>-|14|TRBV4-2|-|TRBJ1-5
TGTGCCAGCAGCCAAGAGCCGAAGGGGAAGCCCCAGCATTTT
CASSQEPKGKPQHF
>-|15|TRBV2|-|TRBJ1-5
TGTGCCAGCAGTGAACCACTCGGACCCAATCAGCCCCAGCATTTT
CASSEPLGPNQPQHF
>-|13|TRBV6-5|many|TRBJ1-5
TGTGCCAGCGGTTGGATAACTAATCAGCCCCAGCATTTT
CASGWITNQPQHF
>-|17|TRBV6-1|many|TRBJ2-5
TGTGCCAGCAGTGAAGGGCGGGGTAACTCCTACCAAGAGACCCAGTACTTC
CASSEGRGNSYQETQYF
>-|14|TRBV14|-|TRBJ2-7
TGTGCCAGCAGCCAGAATACTAATTCCTACGAGCAGTACTTC
CASSQNTNSYEQYF
>TRBD1|15|TRBV12-3/TRBV12-4|many|TRBJ2-5
TGTGCCAGCAGTCCAGGGACAGGGGGCGGCGAGACCCAGTGCTTC
CASSPGTGGGETQCF
>-|12|TRBV6-1|-|TRBJ2-7
TGTGCCAGCAGGGCAGTGTGGTACGAGCAGTACTTC
CASRAVWYEQYF
>TRBD1|17|TRBV6-4|many|TRBJ1-1
TGTGCCAGCAGTCTCTACCGGGACGGGACAGGGGACCCTGAAGCTTTCTTT
CASSLYRDGTGDPEAFF
>TRBD2|13|TRBV29-1|-|TRBJ2-7
TGCAGCGTAGTACTAGCGGGGTCCTACGAGCAGTACTTC
CSVVLAGSYEQYF
>-|14|TRBV6-1|many|TRBJ1-2
TGTGCCAGCAGTGAAATCGGAGCTAACTATGGCTACACCTTC
CASSEIGANYGYTF
>-|14|TRBV12-3/TRBV12-4|few|TRBJ1-1
TGTGCCAGCAGTTTGGGGTACCGGAACACTGAAGCTTTCTTT
CASSLGYRNTEAFF
>-|14|TRBV6-5|many|TRBJ1-1
TGTGCCAGCAGCCGTTCTCCCGGGAACACTGAAGCTTTCTTT
CASSRSPGNTEAFF
>-|16|TRBV13|-|TRBJ2-2
TGTGCCAGCACCCTAGGGGGGGACGACTGGCGTGGGGAGCTGTTTTTT
CASTLGGDDWRGELFF
>TRBD1|17|TRBV20-1|many|TRBJ1-5
TGCAGTGCCCAGGTGGGGACAGGGGGCGCAAGCAATCAGCCCCAGCATTTT
CSAQVGTGGASNQPQHF
>-|15|TRBV7-9|many|TRBJ1-3
TGTGCCAGCAGCCCAACGGGGACACCTAAGGACACCATATATTTT
CASSPTGTPKDTIYF
>-|16|TRBV11-2|-|TRBJ1-2
TGTGCCAGCAGCTTAGGGGGCAGCGGCCCTAACTATGGCTACACCTTC
CASSLGGSGPNYGYTF
>-|13|TRBV20-1|many|TRBJ2-4
TGCAGTGCTTCGTTAGGGGCCAAAAACATTCAGTACTTC
CSASLGAKNIQYF